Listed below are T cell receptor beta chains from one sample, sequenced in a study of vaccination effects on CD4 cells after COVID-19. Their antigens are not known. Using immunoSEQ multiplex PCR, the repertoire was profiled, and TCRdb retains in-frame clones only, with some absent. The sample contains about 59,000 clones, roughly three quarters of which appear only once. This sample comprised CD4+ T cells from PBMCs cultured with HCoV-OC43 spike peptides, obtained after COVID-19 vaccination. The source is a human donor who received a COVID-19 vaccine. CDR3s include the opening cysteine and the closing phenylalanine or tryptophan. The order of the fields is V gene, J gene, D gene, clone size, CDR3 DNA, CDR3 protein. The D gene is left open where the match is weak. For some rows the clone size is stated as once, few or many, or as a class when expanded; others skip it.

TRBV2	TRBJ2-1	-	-	TGTGCCAGCAAGAGGGGGAGCTCCTACAATGAGCAGTTCTTC	CASKRGSSYNEQFF
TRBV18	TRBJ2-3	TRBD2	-	TGTGCCAGCTCACCATCGCCGGGACTAGAGCCATTGGATACGCAGTATTTT	CASSPSPGLEPLDTQYF
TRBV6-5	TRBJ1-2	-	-	TGTGCCAGCAGTTACGGGGGATCGGGGCGCGGCTACACCTTC	CASSYGGSGRGYTF
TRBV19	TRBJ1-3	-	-	TGTGCCAGTAGACAGGGCGGAAACACCATATATTTT	CASRQGGNTIYF
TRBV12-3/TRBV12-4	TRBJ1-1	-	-	TGTGCCAGCAGCTTCTCGAACACTGAAGCTTTCTTT	CASSFSNTEAFF
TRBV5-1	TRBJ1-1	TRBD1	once	TGCGCCAGCAGCTGGGAACAGGGGGCAGGGTCTGAAGCTTTCTTT	CASSWEQGAGSEAFF
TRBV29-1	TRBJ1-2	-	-	TGCAGCGTTCTGGGGGGAAAAGGCTATGGCTACACCTTC	CSVLGGKGYGYTF
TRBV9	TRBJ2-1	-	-	TGTGCCAGCAGCGTAGAAGGGCCCGGGGTCAATGAGCAGTTCTTC	CASSVEGPGVNEQFF
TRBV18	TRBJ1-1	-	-	TGTGCCAGCTCACTACAGCCAATGAACACTGAAGCTTTCTTT	CASSLQPMNTEAFF
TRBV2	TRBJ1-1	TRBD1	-	TGTGCCAGCAGTCTAACGACGGGACAGACTGAAGCTTTCTTT	CASSLTTGQTEAFF
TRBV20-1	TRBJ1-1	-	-	TGCAGTGCCTATAACCCTGAAGCTTTCTTT	CSAYNPEAFF
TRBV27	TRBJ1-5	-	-	TGTGCCAGCGCCACTAGGAGGAGTCAGCCCCAGCATTTT	CASATRRSQPQHF
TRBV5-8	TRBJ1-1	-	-	TGTGCCAGCAGCACGCGGCAGATCGCTGAAGCTTTCTTT	CASSTRQIAEAFF
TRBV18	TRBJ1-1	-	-	TGTGCCAGCTCACCACGATTGACACAGGGCACTGAAGCTTTCTTT	CASSPRLTQGTEAFF
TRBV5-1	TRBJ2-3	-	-	TGCGCCAGCAGCTTGCTCGGGGTAGGTGGCACAGATACGCAGTATTTT	CASSLLGVGGTDTQYF
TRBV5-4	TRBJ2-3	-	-	TGTGCCAGCAGCTTGGAGGACAGATCAACCCAAGATACGCAGTATTTT	CASSLEDRSTQDTQYF
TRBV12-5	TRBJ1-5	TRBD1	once	TGTGCTAGTGGTTTGGGATATCAGGGGGCTGATCAGCCCCAGCATTTT	CASGLGYQGADQPQHF